The 23 T cell receptor beta chains below all came from one sample that was sequenced in a study of T cells after yellow fever vaccination. TCRdb reanalysed the 5' RACE reads using MiXCR and keeps one entry per CDR3 protein. The sample records some 250,000 distinct CDR3 sequences, about 3.9% being singletons. This material consisted of PBMCs, taken 15 days after the yellow fever booster vaccination. These receptors all come from a man younger than 35 who received the YFV17D yellow fever vaccine.

There are many counts of this clonotype. The J gene is TRBJ2-1, the V gene TRBV5-1, with unresolved D. Germline values: CDR1 SGHRS, CDR2 YFSETQ. This CDR3 comprises 15 residues. V lost 0 bases and J lost 3, with 10 bases in between. The CDR3 spells CASSLAQAIYNEQFF. The CDR3 DNA follows: TGCGCCAGCAGCTTGGCCCAAGCAATCTACAATGAGCAGTTCTTC.

This clonotype has ten or more counts. The V gene is TRBV12-3 or TRBV12-4, the J gene TRBJ2-7, with 7 bases identical to TRBD1. The CDR3 has 11 amino acids. Unmatched junction bases numbered 1, after V lost 6 bases and J lost 5 bases. This CDR3 reads CASSDRDEQYF. Here the CDR3 DNA reads TGTGCCAGCAGCGACAGGGACGAGCAGTACTTC.

This clonotype occurred many times. V gene TRBV27 combines with J gene TRBJ2-3; 9 nucleotides match TRBD2. CDR1 is MNHEY, CDR2 SMNVEV, per germline (reference sequence). The CDR3 spans 16 residues. Losses at the gene ends were 3 bases for V and 2 bases for J; bases not matched to a gene: 6. This CDR3 reads CASSFHAGGITDTQYF. The DNA of the CDR3 is TGTGCCAGCAGTTTTCACGCGGGGGGGATCACAGATACGCAGTATTTT.

The V call is TRBV12-3 or TRBV12-4, the J call TRBJ1-5, with TRBD1 identical over 10 bases. V was clipped by 6 bases and J by 5 bases; unmatched bases: 4. The CDR3 is 14 amino acids. The CDR3 sequence is CASRDGTGDQPQHF. CDR3 bases: TGTGCCAGCAGGGATGGGACAGGGGATCAGCCCCAGCATTTT.

This clonotype showed up many times. The V gene is TRBV7-8, the J gene TRBJ2-7, with D perhaps TRBD1 or TRBD2 (6 bases each). Between the trimmed V and J ends, which lost 4 bases and 7 bases, there was a span of 17 bases. Germline V CDR1 and CDR2: SGHVS, FQNEAQ. This CDR3 contains 14 residues. The chain's CDR3 is CASSWIAAQGEQYF. The CDR3, as DNA: TGTGCCAGCAGCTGGATAGCGGCCCAGGGGGAGCAGTACTTC.

This clonotype was detected ten times or more. The rearrangement links TRBV5-1 to TRBJ2-5; no firm D call. Germline CDR1 SGHRS, CDR2 YFSETQ. CDR3 size: 13 residues. V was trimmed by 0 bases and J by 2 bases, leaving 5 bases between them. CDR3 coding DNA: TGCGCCAGCAGCTTGGATAGGCAAGAGACCCAGTACTTC. This codes for CASSLDRQETQYF. The whole variable domain, filled in from reference TRBV5-1 and TRBJ2-5, reads KAGVTQTPRYLIKTRGQQVTLSCSPISGHRSVSWYQQTPGQGLQFLFEYFSETQRNKGNFPGRFSGRQFSNSRSEMNVSTLELGDSALYLCASSLDRQETQYFGPGTRLLVL.

This clonotype was seen at least ten times. The CDR3 sequence: CASSLVTESYEQYF. The CDR3 bases are TGTGCCAGCAGCTTAGTGACAGAATCCTACGAGCAGTACTTC. The rearrangement joins TRBV7-9 to TRBJ2-7; D perhaps matches TRBD1 (5 bases). The CDR3 has 14 amino acids. Germline CDR1 reads SEHNR; CDR2 reads FQNEAQ (reference sequence). Trimming took off 1 base at V and 1 base at J, with 8 bases between the two ends.

Ten or more counts support this clonotype. The chain joins TRBV7-3 to TRBJ1-5; TRBD1 is a possible D gene (6 bases). The V end was cut by 9 bases, the J end by 2 bases, with 11 bases between. The germline CDR1 and CDR2 sequences are SGHTA and FQGTGA. The length of the CDR3 is 13 residues. Written as DNA, the CDR3 is TGTGCCAGAGGGGGTAACGGCAATCAGCCCCAGCATTTT. As protein: CARGGNGNQPQHF.

At least ten counts were recorded for this clonotype. This rearrangement joins TRBV29-1 to TRBJ2-1, with no clear D. The CDR3 has 10 residues. The V gene's germline CDR1 is SQVTM and CDR2 ANQGSEA. V was pared by 6 bases and J by 10 bases, with 10 bases between. CDR3 sequence reads: CSVAGPEQFF. As DNA, the CDR3 is TGCAGCGTAGCTGGACCCGAGCAGTTCTTC.

This clonotype was found many times. The chain couples TRBV7-2 to TRBJ2-3; no definite D call. Germline V CDR1 and CDR2: SGHTA, FQGNSA. This CDR3 is built from 13 residues. Trimming stripped 3 bases from V and 4 bases from J, with 8 bases between. This chain's CDR3 is CASSFRFPDTQYF. The CDR3 nucleotides are TGTGCCAGCAGCTTCAGGTTCCCAGATACGCAGTATTTT.

This clonotype was counted at least ten times. This sequence joins TRBV7-8 and TRBJ2-3, with 11 bases lining up with TRBD2. The CDR3 covers 17 residues. Germline loops: CDR1 SGHVS, CDR2 FQNEAQ. J lost 2 bases, V lost 5 bases, and 9 bases had no gene match. CDR3 bases: TGTGCCAGCAGCCCCAGACTAGCGGGGTCTTACACAGATACGCAGTATTTT. This codes for CASSPRLAGSYTDTQYF.

This clonotype has a count of ten or more. The chain links TRBV12-3 or TRBV12-4 to TRBJ1-5; D gene unclear. Trimming took 3 bases from V and 7 from J, leaving 16 bases between them. The CDR3 length is 15 residues. CDR3 coding DNA: TGTGCCAGCAGTTTCTTTGGACTTTTGGGGCAGCCCCAGCATTTT. Translation gives CASSFFGLLGQPQHF.

The table lists this clonotype with many counts. The chain couples TRBV11-2 to TRBJ2-7; maybe TRBD1 (6 bases). Trimming took 5 bases from V and 2 from J, leaving 13 bases between them. CDR1 and CDR2 from the germline V gene are SGHAT and FQNNGV. This CDR3 comprises 14 residues. The CDR3 DNA sequence: TGTGCCAGCAGCAGGGGGTTTAGCGCCTACGAGCAGTACTTC. It encodes CASSRGFSAYEQYF.

This clonotype was detected many times. The chain combines TRBV20-1 with TRBJ2-1, with D maybe TRBD1 (6 bases). Germline-derived CDR1 and CDR2 are DFQATT and SNEGSKA (reference sequence). Trimming took 6 bases from V and 8 from J, leaving 20 bases between them. The CDR3 has 14 amino acids. CDR3 sequence: CSAIRDTSGDEQFF. The CDR3, as DNA: TGCAGTGCAATCCGGGACACCTCCGGGGATGAGCAGTTCTTC.

This clonotype was observed at least ten times. The genes are TRBV6-1 and TRBJ1-1; D unresolved. The germline gives CDR1 MNHNS, CDR2 SASEGT. The CDR3 sequence is 15 residues long. V lost 7 bases to trimming and J lost 1 base, with 16 bases between them. In DNA, the CDR3 is TGTGCCAGCACTGTCATGGCAACCTCGAACACTGAAGCTTTCTTT. This gives the protein CASTVMATSNTEAFF.

This clonotype was detected ten times or more. The rearrangement links TRBV7-2 to TRBJ2-7; 10 bases line up with TRBD1. Germline CDR1 and CDR2: SGHTA and FQGNSA. The V and J ends lost 2 bases and 4 bases, in that order; junction bases with no gene match: 8. This CDR3 spans 16 amino acids. The CDR3 nucleotides read TGTGCCAGCAGCTTATCCGGGACAGGGGCTTATTACGAGCAGTACTTC. It codes for CASSLSGTGAYYEQYF.

This clonotype was counted ten times or more. The V gene is TRBV25-1, the J gene TRBJ2-3; TRBD2 matches at 10 bases. The trim removed 4 bases at V and 0 bases at J, leaving 4 bases unmatched. The CDR3 totals 16 residues. Germline V lookup: CDR1 MGHDK, CDR2 SYGVNS. This CDR3 reads CASSAGLAESTDTQYF. The CDR3 DNA reads TGTGCCAGCAGTGCCGGACTAGCGGAGAGCACAGATACGCAGTATTTT.

This clonotype was found many times. The chain combines TRBV10-3 with TRBJ1-1, with D unclear. This CDR3 contains 13 residues. Germline-derived CDR1 and CDR2 are ENHRY and SYGVKD. Trimming shortened V by 0 bases and J by 8 bases, and 10 bases separated the two germline ends. CDR3 protein: CAISESGGTEAFF. The CDR3 DNA is TGTGCCATCAGTGAGTCTGGCGGAACGGAAGCTTTCTTT.

Many counts were recorded for this clonotype. This chain uses TRBV20-1 with TRBJ1-5; the D is unclear. The V gene's germline CDR1 is DFQATT and CDR2 SNEGSKA (reference sequence). This CDR3 spans 13 amino acids. V was clipped by 5 bases and J by 2 bases, with 10 bases between them. The CDR3 bases are TGCAGTGCTTACGACGAGGGCAATCAGCCCCAGCATTTT. Protein product: CSAYDEGNQPQHF.

This clonotype was observed many times. The chain couples TRBV5-1 to TRBJ1-6; TRBD1 might be the D (6 bases). Trimming cost V 0 bases and J 3 bases, with 16 bases left between them. This CDR3 has 18 residues. Germline V lookup: CDR1 SGHRS, CDR2 YFSETQ. CDR3 amino acids: CASSLASTGANYNSPLHF. For the CDR3, the DNA is TGCGCCAGCAGCTTGGCCTCGACGGGGGCGAACTATAATTCACCCCTCCACTTT. Drawing the rest from reference TRBV5-1 and TRBJ1-6, the complete variable domain is KAGVTQTPRYLIKTRGQQVTLSCSPISGHRSVSWYQQTPGQGLQFLFEYFSETQRNKGNFPGRFSGRQFSNSRSEMNVSTLELGDSALYLCASSLASTGANYNSPLHFGNGTRLTVT.

This clonotype was seen at least ten times. DNA of the CDR3: TGTGCCAGCAGTAACTCCGGGACAGGGAAAACTGAAGCTTTCTTT. Amino acids: CASSNSGTGKTEAFF. The V gene is TRBV28, the J gene TRBJ1-1; 9 nucleotides match TRBD1. Germline lookup yields CDR1 MDHEN and CDR2 SYDVKM. J gave up 5 bases and V 5 bases, and 9 bases lay outside the gene matches. This CDR3 has 15 amino acids.

This clonotype appeared many times. CDR3 DNA sequence: TGTGCCAGCAGCAGGAGGGAAATCACAGATACGCAGTATTTT. Translated, it gives CASSRREITDTQYF. The chain uses TRBV7-2 and TRBJ2-3; TRBD2 might be the D (6 bases). Germline lookup yields CDR1 SGHTA and CDR2 FQGNSA. The V and J ends lost 5 bases and 2 bases respectively, with 11 bases between them. The CDR3 consists of 14 residues.

This clonotype occurred many times. The chain carries TRBV5-1 and TRBJ2-7; 13 bases line up with TRBD2. This CDR3 contains 15 residues. Germline lookup yields CDR1 SGHRS and CDR2 YFSETQ. V dropped 5 bases and J dropped 2; count of bases not matched to a gene: 4. CDR3 sequence reads: CASSRLAGGAYEQYF. For the CDR3, the DNA is TGCGCCAGCAGTCGACTAGCGGGGGGAGCCTACGAGCAGTACTTC.